The 10 T cell receptor beta chains below come from one sample, sequenced in a study of PD-1 blockade in classical Hodgkin lymphoma. Only in-frame clones appear in the TCRdb table, and some are missing; sequencing was by immunoSEQ multiplex PCR. The repertoire holds 15,000 to 20,000 clones, with roughly 80% as singletons. Every patient had relapsed following autologous stem cell transplantation, and cohorts differed in brentuximab vedotin exposure. The sequences come from peripheral blood mononuclear cells (PBMCs), collected at baseline. The source of these receptors is a human donor with classical Hodgkin lymphoma.

This chain links TRBV11-3 with TRBJ1-4; TRBD1 matches 8 bases. The CDR3 has 15 amino acids. Germline assignment: CDR1 SGHNT and CDR2 YENEEA. With V trimmed by 1 base and J by 7 bases, 5 bases remained unmatched. Written as DNA, the CDR3 is TGTGCCAGCAGCTTAGCCGCGACAGGGGCTGAAAAACTGTTTTTT. Its protein is CASSLAATGAEKLFF.

A few counts support this clone. The chain couples TRBV6-1 to TRBJ2-1; no definite D call. V lost 2 bases, J lost 5 bases, and 13 bases lay in between. From germline, CDR1 is MNHNS and CDR2 SASEGT. The CDR3 sequence is 15 residues long. The chain's CDR3 is CASSENPNRNNEQFF. DNA of the CDR3: TGTGCCAGCAGTGAAAACCCGAACCGCAACAATGAGCAGTTCTTC.

The V call is TRBV10-3, the J call TRBJ2-3, with TRBD2 matching over 13 bases. Trimming cost V 6 bases and J 5 bases; bases outside gene matches: 8. The CDR3 is made up of 16 amino acids. Germline V lookup: CDR1 ENHRY, CDR2 SYGVKD. The CDR3 DNA sequence: TGTGCCATCAGCGAACGACTAGCGGGGGGCGGAGATACGCAGTATTTT. Protein: CAISERLAGGGDTQYF.

The J gene is TRBJ2-7, the V gene TRBV19; a weak D match, TRBD1 (6 bases). V gave up 5 bases and J gave up 4 bases, with 18 bases separating them. This CDR3 comprises 15 residues. The germline V gene has CDR1 LNHDA and CDR2 SQIVND (reference sequence). CDR3 DNA sequence: TGTGCCAGTAGTGATACCGGGACACCACCTTACGAGCAGTACTTC. Encoded protein: CASSDTGTPPYEQYF.

This clone has only one observation. The chain joins TRBV9 to TRBJ2-5; D unresolved. The J call may not be correct, given that the DNA end is closer to TRBJ2-7. There are 16 residues in the CDR3. CDR1 and CDR2 from the germline V gene are SGDLS and YYNGEE. The CDR3 DNA sequence: TGTGCCAGCAGCGCCTCGCTGGGCCCCGGGCAGGACGAGCAGTACTTC. Translating gives CASSASLGPGQDEQYF.

J is TRBJ2-1 and V is TRBV11-3; 8 nucleotides align to TRBD2. Trimming cost V 1 base and J 6 bases; bases outside gene matches: 5. Germline V gene data show CDR1 as SGHNT and CDR2 as YENEEA. The length of the CDR3 is 15 residues. CDR3 amino acids: CASSLAGGPGNEQFF. The CDR3 DNA is TGTGCCAGCAGCTTAGCGGGGGGGCCGGGCAATGAGCAGTTCTTC.

CDR3 bases: TGCAGTGCTAGCCCGAGTAGCGAGCAGTACTTC. This codes for CSASPSSEQYF. The rearrangement joins TRBV20-1 to TRBJ2-7; D is unresolved. The CDR3 runs to 11 residues. CDR1 is DFQATT and CDR2 is SNEGSKA in the germline V gene (reference sequence). V lost 3 bases and J 6 bases, leaving 9 bases between the germline ends.

The chain combines TRBV2 with TRBJ2-5, with D tentatively TRBD1 or TRBD2 (5 bases each). Per germline, CDR1 SNHLY and CDR2 FYNNEI. Trimming shortened V by 7 bases and J by 1 base, and 10 bases separated the two germline ends. This CDR3 is built from 13 residues. The CDR3 sequence is CASTAGTQETQYF. In DNA, the CDR3 is TGTGCCAGCACCGCAGGGACCCAAGAGACCCAGTACTTC.

V and J are TRBV19 and TRBJ2-3; D not certain. CDR1 and CDR2 (germline): LNHDA, SQIVND (reference sequence). The V gene lost 3 bases and the J gene lost 1 base, with 2 bases spanning the gap. The CDR3 loop spans 12 amino acids. This CDR3 is CASSMGTDTQYF. The CDR3 bases are TGTGCCAGTAGTATGGGCACAGATACGCAGTATTTT.

This chain uses TRBV29-1 with TRBJ1-2, with 9 nucleotides matching TRBD1. Trimming at V came to 3 bases and at J to 2 bases, leaving 4 bases not matched to a gene. CDR1 and CDR2 from the germline V gene are SQVTM and ANQGSEA. CDR3 size: 14 residues. This chain's CDR3 is CSVESGTGNYGYTF. As DNA, the CDR3 is TGCAGCGTTGAGTCCGGGACAGGGAACTATGGCTACACCTTC.